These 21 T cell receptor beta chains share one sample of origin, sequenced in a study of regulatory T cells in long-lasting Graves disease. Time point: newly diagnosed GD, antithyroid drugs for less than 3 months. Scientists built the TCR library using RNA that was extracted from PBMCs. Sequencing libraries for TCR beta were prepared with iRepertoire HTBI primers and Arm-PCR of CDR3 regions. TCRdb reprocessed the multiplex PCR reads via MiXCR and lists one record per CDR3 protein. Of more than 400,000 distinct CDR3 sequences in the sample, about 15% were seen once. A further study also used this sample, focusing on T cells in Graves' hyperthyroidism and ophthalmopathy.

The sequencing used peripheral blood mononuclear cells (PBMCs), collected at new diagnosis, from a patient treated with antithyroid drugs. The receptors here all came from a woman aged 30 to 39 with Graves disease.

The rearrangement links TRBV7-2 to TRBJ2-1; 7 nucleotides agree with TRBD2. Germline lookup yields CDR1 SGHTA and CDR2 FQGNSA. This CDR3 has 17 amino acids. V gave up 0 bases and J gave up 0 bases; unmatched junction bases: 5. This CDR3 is CASSLARGSRSYNEQFF. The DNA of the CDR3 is TGTGCCAGCAGCTTAGCTCGCGGGAGCCGCTCCTACAATGAGCAGTTCTTC. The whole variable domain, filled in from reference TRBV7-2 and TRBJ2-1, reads GAGVSQSPSNKVTEKGKDVELRCDPISGHTALYWYRQSLGQGLEFLIYFQGNSAPDKSGLPSDRFSAERTGGSVSTLTIQRTQQEDSAVYLCASSLARGSRSYNEQFFGPGTRLTVL.

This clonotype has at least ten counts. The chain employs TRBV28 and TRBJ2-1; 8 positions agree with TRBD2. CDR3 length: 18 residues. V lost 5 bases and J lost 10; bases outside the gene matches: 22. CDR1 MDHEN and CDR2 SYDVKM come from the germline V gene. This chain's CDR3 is CASSPYTLLAEDGGEQFF. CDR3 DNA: TGTGCCAGCAGTCCGTATACCTTACTAGCGGAGGACGGCGGAGAGCAGTTCTTC.

As DNA, the CDR3 is TGTGCCACCAGCAGAGTCGGCAATCAGCCCCAGCATTTT. This translates into CATSRVGNQPQHF. The rearrangement joins TRBV15 to TRBJ1-5; D is unclear. Germline CDR1 and CDR2: LNHNV and YYDKDF (reference sequence). The CDR3 is 13 amino acids. Between the trimmed V and J ends, which lost 1 base and 2 bases, there was a span of 3 bases.

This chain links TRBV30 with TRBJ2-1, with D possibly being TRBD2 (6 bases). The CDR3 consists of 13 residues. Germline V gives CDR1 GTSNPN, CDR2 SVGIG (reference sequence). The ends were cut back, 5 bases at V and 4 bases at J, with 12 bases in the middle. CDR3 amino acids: CAWSVGGYNEQFF. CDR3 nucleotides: TGTGCCTGGTCGGTTGGGGGGTACAATGAGCAGTTCTTC.

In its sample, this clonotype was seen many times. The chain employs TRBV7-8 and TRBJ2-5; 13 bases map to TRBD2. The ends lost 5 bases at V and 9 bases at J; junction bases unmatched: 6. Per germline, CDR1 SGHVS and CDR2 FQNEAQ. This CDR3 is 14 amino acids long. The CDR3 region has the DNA TGTGCCAGCAGCGTGGGACTAGCGGGACGGGCCCAGTACTTC. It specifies CASSVGLAGRAQYF.

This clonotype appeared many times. The CDR3 sequence is CSARVPGVESDTQYF. Here the CDR3 DNA reads TGCAGTGCTAGAGTGCCGGGAGTGGAGTCGGATACGCAGTATTTT. J is TRBJ2-3 and V is TRBV20-1; a weak D match, TRBD2 (6 bases). Deletions cut 1 base from V and 6 bases from J, with 17 bases between. There are 15 residues in the CDR3. The germline gives CDR1 DFQATT, CDR2 SNEGSKA (reference sequence).

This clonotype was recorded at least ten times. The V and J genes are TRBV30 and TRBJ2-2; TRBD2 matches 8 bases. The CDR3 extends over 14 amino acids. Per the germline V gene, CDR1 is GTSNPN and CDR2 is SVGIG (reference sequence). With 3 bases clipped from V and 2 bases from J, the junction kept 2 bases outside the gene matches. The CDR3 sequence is CAWSGGGNTGELFF. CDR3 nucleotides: TGTGCCTGGAGCGGGGGGGGCAACACCGGGGAGCTGTTTTTT. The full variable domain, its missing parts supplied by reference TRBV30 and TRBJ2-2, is SQTIHQWPATLVQPVGSPLSLECTVEGTSNPNLYWYRQAAGRGLQLLFYSVGIGQISSEVPQNLSASRPQDRQFILSSKKLLLSDSGFYLCAWSGGGNTGELFFGEGSRLTVL.

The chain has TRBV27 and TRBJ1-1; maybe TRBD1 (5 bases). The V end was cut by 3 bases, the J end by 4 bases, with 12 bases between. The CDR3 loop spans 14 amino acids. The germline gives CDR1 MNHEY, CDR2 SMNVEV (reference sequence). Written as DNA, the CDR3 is TGTGCCAGCAGTTTCCGGGGGTTTAGCACTGAAGCTTTCTTT. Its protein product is CASSFRGFSTEAFF.

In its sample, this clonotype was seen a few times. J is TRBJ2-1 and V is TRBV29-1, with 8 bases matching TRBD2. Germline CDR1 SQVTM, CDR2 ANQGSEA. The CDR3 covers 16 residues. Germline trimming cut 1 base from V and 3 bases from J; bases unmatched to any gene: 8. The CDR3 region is CSVEGSSGFYYNEQFF. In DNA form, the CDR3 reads TGCAGCGTTGAAGGTTCTAGCGGGTTTTACTACAATGAGCAGTTCTTC.

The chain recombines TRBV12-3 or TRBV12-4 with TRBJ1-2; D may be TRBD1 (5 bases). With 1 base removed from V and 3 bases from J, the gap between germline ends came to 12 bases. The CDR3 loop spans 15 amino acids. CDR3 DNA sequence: TGTGCCAGCAGTTTAGGGGACCTCCCGGACTATGGCTACACCTTC. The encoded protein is CASSLGDLPDYGYTF.

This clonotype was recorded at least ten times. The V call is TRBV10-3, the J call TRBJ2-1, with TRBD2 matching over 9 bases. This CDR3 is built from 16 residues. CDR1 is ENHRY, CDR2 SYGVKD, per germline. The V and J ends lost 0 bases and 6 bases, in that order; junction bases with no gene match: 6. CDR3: CAISESFAGGPNEQFF. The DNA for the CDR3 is TGTGCCATCAGTGAGTCATTTGCGGGAGGGCCCAATGAGCAGTTCTTC.

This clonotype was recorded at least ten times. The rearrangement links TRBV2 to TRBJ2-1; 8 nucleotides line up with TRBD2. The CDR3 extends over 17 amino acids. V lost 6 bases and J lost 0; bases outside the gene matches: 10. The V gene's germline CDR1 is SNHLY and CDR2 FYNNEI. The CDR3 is CASRDHLAGLSYNEQFF. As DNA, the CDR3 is TGTGCCAGCAGGGATCATCTAGCGGGCCTCTCCTACAATGAGCAGTTCTTC.

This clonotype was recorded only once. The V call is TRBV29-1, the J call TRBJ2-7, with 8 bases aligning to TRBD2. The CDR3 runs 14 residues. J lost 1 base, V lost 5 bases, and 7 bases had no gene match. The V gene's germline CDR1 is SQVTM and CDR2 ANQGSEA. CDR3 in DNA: TGCAGCGTTTATGTTCGGGAGGGGTCCTACGAGCAGTACTTC. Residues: CSVYVREGSYEQYF.

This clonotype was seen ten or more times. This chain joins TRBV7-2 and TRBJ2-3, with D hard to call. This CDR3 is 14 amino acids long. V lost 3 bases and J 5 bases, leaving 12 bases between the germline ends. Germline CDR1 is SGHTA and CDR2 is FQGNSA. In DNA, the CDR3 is TGTGCCAGCAGCTTCATTAGGGCCGGAGATACGCAGTATTTT. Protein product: CASSFIRAGDTQYF.

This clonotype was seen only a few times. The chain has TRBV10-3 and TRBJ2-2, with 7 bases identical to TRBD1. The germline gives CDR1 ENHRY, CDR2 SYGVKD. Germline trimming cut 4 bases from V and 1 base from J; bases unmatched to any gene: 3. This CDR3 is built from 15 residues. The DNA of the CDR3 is TGTGCCATCAGTGCCAGACAGGGGAACACCGGGGAGCTGTTTTTT. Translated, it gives CAISARQGNTGELFF.

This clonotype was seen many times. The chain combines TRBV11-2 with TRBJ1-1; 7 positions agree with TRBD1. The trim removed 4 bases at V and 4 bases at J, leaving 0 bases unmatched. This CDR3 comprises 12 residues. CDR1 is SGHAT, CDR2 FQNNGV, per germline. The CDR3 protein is CASSWTGTEAFF. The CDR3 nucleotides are TGTGCCAGCAGCTGGACAGGCACTGAAGCTTTCTTT.

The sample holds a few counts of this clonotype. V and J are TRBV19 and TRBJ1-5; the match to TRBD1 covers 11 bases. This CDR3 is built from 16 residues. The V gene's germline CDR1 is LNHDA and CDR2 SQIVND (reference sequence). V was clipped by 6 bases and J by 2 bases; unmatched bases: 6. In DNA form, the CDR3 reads TGTGCCAGTAGGGACAGGGGGCGGTCGGGCAATCAGCCCCAGCATTTT. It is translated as CASRDRGRSGNQPQHF.

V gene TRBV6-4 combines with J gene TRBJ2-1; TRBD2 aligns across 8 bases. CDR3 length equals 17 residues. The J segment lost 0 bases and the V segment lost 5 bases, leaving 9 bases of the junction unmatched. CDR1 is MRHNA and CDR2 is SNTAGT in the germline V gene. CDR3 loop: CASSPHSGTPSYNEQFF. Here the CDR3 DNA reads TGTGCCAGCAGTCCTCATAGCGGGACTCCCTCCTACAATGAGCAGTTCTTC.

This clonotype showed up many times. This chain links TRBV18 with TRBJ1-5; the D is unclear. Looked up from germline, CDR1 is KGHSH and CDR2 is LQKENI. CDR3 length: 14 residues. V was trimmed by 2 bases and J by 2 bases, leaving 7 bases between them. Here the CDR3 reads CASSPSVGNQPQHF. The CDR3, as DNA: TGTGCCAGCTCACCATCTGTCGGCAATCAGCCCCAGCATTTT.

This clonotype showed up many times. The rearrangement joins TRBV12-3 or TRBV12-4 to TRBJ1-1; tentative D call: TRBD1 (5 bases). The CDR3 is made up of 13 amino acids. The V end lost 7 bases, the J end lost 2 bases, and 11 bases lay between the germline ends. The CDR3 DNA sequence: TGTGCCAGCACTCCGGGACCCAACACTGAAGCTTTCTTT. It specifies CASTPGPNTEAFF.

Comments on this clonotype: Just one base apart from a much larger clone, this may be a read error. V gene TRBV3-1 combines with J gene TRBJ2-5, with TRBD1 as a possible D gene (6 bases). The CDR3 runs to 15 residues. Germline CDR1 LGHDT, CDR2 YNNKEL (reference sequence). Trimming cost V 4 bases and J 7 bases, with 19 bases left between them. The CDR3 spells CASSPRWHQQGTQYF. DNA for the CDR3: TGTGCCAGCAGCCCAAGATGGCACCAACAGGGGACCCAGTACTTC.